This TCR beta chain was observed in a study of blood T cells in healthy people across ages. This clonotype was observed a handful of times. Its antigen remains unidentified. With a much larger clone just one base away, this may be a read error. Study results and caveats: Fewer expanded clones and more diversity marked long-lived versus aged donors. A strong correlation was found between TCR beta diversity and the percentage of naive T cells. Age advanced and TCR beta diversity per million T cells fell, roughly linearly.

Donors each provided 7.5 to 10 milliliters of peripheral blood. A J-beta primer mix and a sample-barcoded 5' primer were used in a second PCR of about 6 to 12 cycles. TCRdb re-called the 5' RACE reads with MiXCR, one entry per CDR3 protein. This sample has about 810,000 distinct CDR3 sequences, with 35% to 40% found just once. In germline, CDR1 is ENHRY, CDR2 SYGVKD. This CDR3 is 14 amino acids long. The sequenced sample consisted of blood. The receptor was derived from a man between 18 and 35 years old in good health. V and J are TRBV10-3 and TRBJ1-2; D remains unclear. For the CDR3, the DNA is TGTGCCATCAGTGAGCCCGGAGGACTATATGACTACACCTTC. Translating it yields CAISEPGGLYDYTF.